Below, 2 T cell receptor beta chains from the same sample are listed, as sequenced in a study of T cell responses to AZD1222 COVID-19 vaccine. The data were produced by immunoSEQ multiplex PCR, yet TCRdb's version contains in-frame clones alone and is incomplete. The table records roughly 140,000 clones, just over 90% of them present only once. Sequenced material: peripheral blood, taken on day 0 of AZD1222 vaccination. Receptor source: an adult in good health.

CDR3 DNA sequence: TGTGCCAGCAGCGTAGGATTAGCGTTTGGCACAGATACGCAGTATTTT. Translation: CASSVGLAFGTDTQYF. The gene calls are TRBV9 and TRBJ2-3; D might be TRBD2 (5 bases). The V gene's germline CDR1 is SGDLS and CDR2 YYNGEE. V lost 0 bases and J 1 base, leaving 12 bases between the germline ends. The CDR3 loop spans 16 amino acids.

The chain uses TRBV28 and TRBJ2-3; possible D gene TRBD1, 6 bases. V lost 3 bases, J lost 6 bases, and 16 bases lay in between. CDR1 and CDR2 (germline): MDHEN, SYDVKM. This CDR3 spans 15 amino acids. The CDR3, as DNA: TGTGCCAGCAGTTTGAGGACAGTAAATTCGGATACGCAGTATTTT. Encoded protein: CASSLRTVNSDTQYF.